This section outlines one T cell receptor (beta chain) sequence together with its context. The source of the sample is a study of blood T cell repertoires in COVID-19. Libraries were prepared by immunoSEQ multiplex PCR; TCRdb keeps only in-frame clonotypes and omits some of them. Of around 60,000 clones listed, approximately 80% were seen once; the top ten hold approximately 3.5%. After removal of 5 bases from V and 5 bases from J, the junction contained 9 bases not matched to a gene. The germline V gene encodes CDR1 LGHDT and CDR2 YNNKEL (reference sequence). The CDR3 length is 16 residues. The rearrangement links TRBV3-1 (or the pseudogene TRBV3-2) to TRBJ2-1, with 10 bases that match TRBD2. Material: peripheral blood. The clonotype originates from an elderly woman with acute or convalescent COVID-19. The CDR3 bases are TGTGCCAGCAGCACCCGGAGCGGGGGGGCCCACAATGAGCAGTTCTTC. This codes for CASSTRSGGAHNEQFF.